In its sample, the clone carrying this TCR beta chain was seen a few times. This sample stems from a study of lymphopenia after photon versus proton radiotherapy. J gave up 1 base and V 2 bases, and 3 bases lay outside the gene matches. Germline loops: CDR1 MNHEY, CDR2 SVGAGI. The CDR3 covers 15 residues. This table comes from immunoSEQ multiplex PCR, and its TCRdb copy is limited to in-frame clones, with some not included. Here the sample spans around 150,000 clones, around 85% being singletons. The sample consisted of peripheral blood, taken from a patient treated with photon-based radiotherapy. This sequence was found in a man over 45 with gastric cancer. The chain has TRBV6-5 and TRBJ2-7; 9 bases line up with TRBD1. The CDR3 DNA reads as TGTGCCAGCAGTTACAACGGACAGGGGTCCTACGAGCAGTACTTC. Translating it yields CASSYNGQGSYEQYF.